One TCR beta chain is described in this entry. The antigen remains unidentified. The data belong to a study of CD8+ T cells in alopecia areata. Once RNA had been extracted, it was reverse transcribed into cDNA to act as the sequencing template. Profiled with immunoSEQ multiplex PCR; TCRdb holds only in-frame clones, not every one. The sample comprises fewer than 90,000 clones, roughly 51% of which are singletons, and 5.7% rests with the top ten. Collection of lesional scalp punch biopsies and peripheral blood was performed in alopecia areata patients. Whole-study results and caveats: Clonality exceeded that of normal scalp in lesional scalp, most notably in alopecia totalis/universalis.

The germline V gene has CDR1 SQVTM and CDR2 ANQGSEA. The CDR3 has 13 amino acids. J was trimmed by 6 bases and V by 4 bases; bases with no gene match: 5. The source is a human donor with alopecia areata. Sequenced: NKG2D-high CD8+ T cells sorted from blood. The chain uses TRBV29-1 and TRBJ2-1, with TRBD1 matching over 8 bases. CDR3 sequence: CSVVRTGSNEQFF. The CDR3 coding sequence is TGCAGCGTTGTGAGGACAGGGAGCAATGAGCAGTTCTTC.